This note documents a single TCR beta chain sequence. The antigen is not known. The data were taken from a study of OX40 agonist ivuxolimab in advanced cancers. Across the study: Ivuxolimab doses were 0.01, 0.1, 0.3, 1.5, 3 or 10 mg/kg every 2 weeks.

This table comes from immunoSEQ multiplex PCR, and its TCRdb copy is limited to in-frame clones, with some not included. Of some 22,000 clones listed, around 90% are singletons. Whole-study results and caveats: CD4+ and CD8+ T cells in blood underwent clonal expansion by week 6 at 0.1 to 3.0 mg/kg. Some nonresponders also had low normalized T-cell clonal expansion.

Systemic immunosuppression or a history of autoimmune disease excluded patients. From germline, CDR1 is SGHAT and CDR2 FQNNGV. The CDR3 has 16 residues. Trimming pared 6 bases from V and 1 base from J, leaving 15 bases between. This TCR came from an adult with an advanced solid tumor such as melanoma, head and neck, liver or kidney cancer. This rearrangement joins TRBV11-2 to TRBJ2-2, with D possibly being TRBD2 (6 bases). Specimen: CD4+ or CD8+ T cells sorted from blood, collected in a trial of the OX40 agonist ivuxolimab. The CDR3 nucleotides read TGTGCCAGCAGGTGGGCGGGGCGGCGGAACACCGGGGAGCTGTTTTTT. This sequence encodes CASRWAGRRNTGELFF.